This TCR beta chain is from a study of blood T cell repertoires in COVID-19. Across the study: COVID-19 samples, acute and convalescent, were from the United States, Italy and Spain.

Assay used: immunoSEQ multiplex PCR; TCRdb lists only in-frame clones, some missing. The table has around 400,000 clones, roughly 88% seen once; the top ten hold about 1.4%. The ends lost 5 bases at V and 6 bases at J; junction bases unmatched: 6. The CDR3 covers 13 residues. The germline CDR1 and CDR2 sequences are LNHDA and SQIVND (reference sequence). Living in about two dozen US areas, the participants were between about 18 and 95 years of age. Cohorts were assigned according to the clinical history that participants reported. The sample consisted of PBMCs or T cells enriched from blood (not recorded which). The V call is TRBV19, the J call TRBJ2-7, with TRBD1 identical over 8 bases. This TCR came from a woman younger than 35 who had been exposed to COVID-19. The CDR3 loop reads CASSLTQGVEQYF. As DNA, the CDR3 is TGTGCCAGTAGTTTGACACAGGGGGTCGAGCAGTACTTC.